This T cell receptor delta chain was captured by sequencing in a study of gamma-delta T cells after stem cell transplantation (dated by TCRdb to 2016 to 2017). Relative to germline, V is 5 bases shorter and J is 3 bases shorter, with 22 bases between their ends. The germline V gene specifies TSWWSYY as CDR1 and QGS as CDR2. From its cysteine to its phenylalanine, the CDR3 spans 17 amino acids. The DNA shown is the 51-base CDR3, in frame from base 1. Library construction relied on RT-PCR. Instrument used: Illumina MiSeq. Public reads were reanalyzed in TCRdb with CATT, and rows carrying the same DNA were merged afterwards. The sample contains more than 15,000 delta-chain clones, approximately 8.5% of them found a single time. The ten largest clones capture roughly 60% of the sample. Regarding this clone: The antigen it recognizes is unknown. Qualities for individual bases were not recorded, and no much larger clone is one base off. The identical CDR3 is also encoded by other nucleotide sequences in the sample.

The sequence links TRDV1 to TRDJ1; a confident D gene designation cannot be given. The source is a human donor. It is not recorded whose cells these are; they may come from a transplant donor. The sequenced sample consisted of gamma-delta T cells. CDR3 reads: CALGQRLTFLASDKLIF. The DNA sequence reads TGTGCTCTTGGGCAACGCCTCACATTTCTGGCTTCCGATAAACTCATCTTT.